The clone carrying this T cell receptor beta chain occurred a few times. CDR3 length: 13 amino acids. Unmatched junction bases numbered 0, after V lost 3 bases and J lost 6 bases. These data are taken from a study of early T cells in non-severe SARS-CoV-2 infection. Study background: Sequencing targeted bulk RNA from unsorted whole blood, leaving chains unpaired.

MiXCR was run by TCRdb on the 5' RACE reads, yielding one entry per CDR3 protein. There are over 60,000 distinct CDR3 sequences in the sample; roughly 8.7% occur only once, and 5.9% lies in the top ten. What was sequenced was whole blood. This sequence joins TRBV12-3 or TRBV12-4 and TRBJ2-1; 9 nucleotides match TRBD2. This sequence was found in an adult who was a healthcare worker with PCR-confirmed SARS-CoV-2 infection or an uninfected control (not recorded which). The CDR3 reads CASSLTSGNEQFF. In DNA form, the CDR3 reads TGTGCCAGCAGTTTGACTAGCGGCAATGAGCAGTTCTTC.